This TCR beta chain emerged from a study of cytomegalovirus exposure and HLA in healthy donors. Looking at the study overall: Earlier, some 180 million T cells were analyzed, and over 95 million unique TCR beta sequences were found among them. Findings and limits, study-wide: Available immune exposure information covered CMV serostatus only. TCR beta V- and J-gene trimming, according to a later analysis, was linked to a missense DCLRE1C variant. Most subjects' HLA-A and HLA-B alleles were reportedly predicted from TCR beta sequences.

The PCR employed 60 Vbeta primers together with 13 Jbeta primers. The table came from immunoSEQ multiplex PCR; TCRdb's copy has only in-frame clones and leaves some out. Across around 71,000 clones, the top ten clones capture 1.5% to 2% of the sample. Note on this clone: Its antigen is as yet unknown.

The clonotype comes from a woman aged 25 to 39 in good health and CMV-seronegative. Sequencing was done on a sample of PBMCs.

In DNA form, the CDR3 reads TGTGCCAGCTCACCGGACGGGTCGGGGAGAGAACTGTTTTTT. It yields the protein CASSPDGSGRELFF. J is TRBJ1-4 and V is TRBV18; D not certain. With 3 bases removed from V and 12 bases from J, the gap between germline ends came to 17 bases. The germline CDR1 and CDR2 sequences are KGHSH and LQKENI. The CDR3 runs 14 residues.